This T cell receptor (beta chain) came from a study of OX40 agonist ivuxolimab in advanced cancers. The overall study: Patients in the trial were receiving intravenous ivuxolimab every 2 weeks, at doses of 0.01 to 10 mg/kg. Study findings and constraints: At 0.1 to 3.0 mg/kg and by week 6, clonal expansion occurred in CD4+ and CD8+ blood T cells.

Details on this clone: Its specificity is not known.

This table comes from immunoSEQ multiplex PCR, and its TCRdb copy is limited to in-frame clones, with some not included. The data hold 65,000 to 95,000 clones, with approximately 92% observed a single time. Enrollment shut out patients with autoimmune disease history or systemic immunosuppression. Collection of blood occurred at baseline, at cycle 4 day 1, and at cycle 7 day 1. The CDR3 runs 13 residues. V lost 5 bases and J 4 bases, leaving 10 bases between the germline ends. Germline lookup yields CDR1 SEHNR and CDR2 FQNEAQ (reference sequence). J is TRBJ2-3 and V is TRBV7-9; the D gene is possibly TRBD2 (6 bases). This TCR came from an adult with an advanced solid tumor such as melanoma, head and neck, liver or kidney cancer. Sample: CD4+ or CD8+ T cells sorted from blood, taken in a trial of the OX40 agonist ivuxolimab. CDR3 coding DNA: TGTGCCAGCAGCCCGGGAGCGCCAGATACGCAGTATTTT. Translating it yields CASSPGAPDTQYF.